This TCR beta chain was found in a study of blood T cell repertoires in COVID-19. Assay used: immunoSEQ multiplex PCR; TCRdb lists only in-frame clones, some missing. The sample includes approximately 120,000 clones, 75% to 90% of them seen just once. The germline V gene has CDR1 ENHRY and CDR2 SYGVKD. The CDR3 is 16 amino acids. Trimming took off 4 bases at V and 3 bases at J, with 18 bases between the two ends. The source material was peripheral blood. V is TRBV10-3 and J is TRBJ1-1; a possible D gene is TRBD1 (5 bases). This sequence was found in a woman between 50 and 59 years old with acute or convalescent COVID-19. CDR3 sequence reads: CAISAGLGAGYTEAFF. The CDR3 nucleotides read TGTGCCATCAGTGCCGGTTTAGGGGCGGGGTACACTGAAGCTTTCTTT.